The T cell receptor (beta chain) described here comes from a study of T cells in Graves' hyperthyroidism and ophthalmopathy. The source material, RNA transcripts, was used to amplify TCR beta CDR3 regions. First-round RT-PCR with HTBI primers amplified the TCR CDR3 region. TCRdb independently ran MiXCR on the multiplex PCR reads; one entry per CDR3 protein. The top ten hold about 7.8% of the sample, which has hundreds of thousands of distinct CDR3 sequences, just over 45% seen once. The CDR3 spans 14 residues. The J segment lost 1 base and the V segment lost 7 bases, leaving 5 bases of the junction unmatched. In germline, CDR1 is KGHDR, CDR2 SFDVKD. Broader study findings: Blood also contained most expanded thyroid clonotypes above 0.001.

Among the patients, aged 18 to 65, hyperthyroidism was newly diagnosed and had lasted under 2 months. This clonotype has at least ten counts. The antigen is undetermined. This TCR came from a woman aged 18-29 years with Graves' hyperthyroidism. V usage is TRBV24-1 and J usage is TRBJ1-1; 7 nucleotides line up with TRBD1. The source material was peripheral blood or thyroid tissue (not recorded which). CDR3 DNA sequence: TGTGCCACCAGGGGCACAGGGGAGAACACTGAAGCTTTCTTT. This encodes CATRGTGENTEAFF.